Below, one TCR beta chain is given with its context. The sample comes from a study of blood T cell repertoires in COVID-19. The ends lost 2 bases at V and 7 bases at J; junction bases unmatched: 9. Germline CDR1 MNHEY, CDR2 SVGAGI. The length of the CDR3 is 15 residues. Produced via immunoSEQ multiplex PCR; TCRdb's table is partial and in-frame only. The sample has hundreds of thousands of clones, around 85% seen once; the top ten hold roughly 0.7%. The sequencing sample was made of peripheral blood. The chain carries TRBV6-5 and TRBJ1-2; 8 positions agree with TRBD1. This clonotype was obtained from a man aged 40-55 years with acute or convalescent COVID-19. The CDR3 region has the DNA TGTGCCAGCAGTTACGTTACAGGGGGAGATCGTGGCTACACCTTC. Protein: CASSYVTGGDRGYTF.